This T cell receptor (beta chain) was observed in a study of identical twins. Overall study findings and caveats: Twin pairs' shared out-of-frame alpha sequences were enriched in low generation probability. Diverse VJ usage suggested most zero-insertion clonotypes were not invariant T cells.

Turning to this clonotype: Its antigen remains unidentified.

No donor was unhealthy or non-Caucasian. This CDR3 contains 21 residues. Germline CDR1 reads LGHNA; CDR2 reads YNFKEQ. Trimming at V came to 1 base and at J to 1 base, leaving 11 bases not matched to a gene. A template switching step contributed a universal primer site, while unique molecular identifiers were present in the cDNA. TCRdb reprocessed the 5' RACE reads via MiXCR and lists one record per CDR3 protein. In the table there are a few hundred thousand distinct CDR3 sequences, 7.5% to 10% of which are singletons. Another study also made use of these data, one on yellow fever vaccine responses in identical twins.

The sample was PBMCs. This sequence originates from a woman under 30 in good health. The gene calls are TRBV4-2 and TRBJ2-4; TRBD2 matches 15 bases. The CDR3 DNA is TGTGCCAGCAGCCAAGCCTCTTGGACTAGCGGGGGGGCGATCGCCAAAAACATTCAGTACTTC. Translating it yields CASSQASWTSGGAIAKNIQYF.